These 15 T cell receptor beta chains originate from one sample sequenced in a study of T-cell memory formation after mild COVID-19. In TCRdb, the 5' RACE reads were re-called with MiXCR into one record per CDR3 protein. The data hold about 400,000 distinct CDR3 sequences, with roughly 18% observed a single time. Sequenced input: PBMCs or a T cell subset sorted from them (not recorded which). Every receptor here comes from a young man who had mild COVID-19 (a few samples of this study predate the infection). Cell type and time point are not known.

The V and J genes are TRBV11-2 and TRBJ2-5; 9 nucleotides line up with TRBD1. Losses at the gene ends were 1 base for V and 3 bases for J; bases not matched to a gene: 12. The CDR3 totals 18 residues. Germline assignment: CDR1 SGHAT and CDR2 FQNNGV. The CDR3 DNA sequence: TGTGCCAGCAGCTTAGTAGTCCCCAGGGACAGGGTAAAAGAGACCCAGTACTTC. Its protein is CASSLVVPRDRVKETQYF.

This rearrangement joins TRBV5-1 to TRBJ2-3, with a tentative D call TRBD2 (6 bases). CDR1 SGHRS and CDR2 YFSETQ come from the germline V gene. The CDR3 sequence is 15 residues long. Deletions cut 3 bases from V and 2 bases from J, with 13 bases between. CDR3 bases: TGCGCCAGCAGCTCTACGGCGGGGTTCACAGATACGCAGTATTTT. It is translated as CASSSTAGFTDTQYF. Using reference TRBV5-1 and TRBJ2-3 for the parts outside the CDR3, the full variable domain is KAGVTQTPRYLIKTRGQQVTLSCSPISGHRSVSWYQQTPGQGLQFLFEYFSETQRNKGNFPGRFSGRQFSNSRSEMNVSTLELGDSALYLCASSSTAGFTDTQYFGPGTRLTVL.

The chain has TRBV18 and TRBJ2-1; unclear D gene. CDR1 is KGHSH, CDR2 LQKENI, per germline. The CDR3 sequence is 16 residues long. Trimming pared 0 bases from V and 1 base from J, leaving 10 bases between. This CDR3 reads CASSPPGRASYNEQFF. In DNA, the CDR3 is TGTGCCAGCTCACCACCAGGAAGGGCATCCTACAATGAGCAGTTCTTC.

This clonotype was seen once. The chain has TRBV7-2 and TRBJ1-3, with D perhaps matching TRBD1 (6 bases). V shed 0 bases and J shed 4 bases, with 13 bases lying between them. The V gene's germline CDR1 is SGHTA and CDR2 FQGNSA. This CDR3 spans 16 amino acids. The CDR3 loop is CASSLAIGGLGNTIYF. CDR3 nucleotides: TGTGCCAGCAGCTTAGCAATAGGGGGGCTCGGAAACACCATATATTTT.

The chain couples TRBV5-1 to TRBJ2-4; no reliable D call. The CDR3 has 18 amino acids. Trimming shortened V by 0 bases and J by 6 bases, and 22 bases separated the two germline ends. Germline V gene sequence: CDR1 SGHRS, CDR2 YFSETQ. CDR3 region: CASSLAESLRPLGNIQYF. Here the CDR3 DNA reads TGCGCCAGCAGCTTGGCCGAAAGCTTACGGCCCCTCGGAAACATTCAGTACTTC.

In this sample, this clonotype turned up a few times. The chain couples TRBV20-1 to TRBJ2-3; D may be TRBD2 (6 bases). Trimming removed 3 bases at V and 3 bases at J, with 13 bases between. CDR3 length: 14 amino acids. Germline V lookup: CDR1 DFQATT, CDR2 SNEGSKA (reference sequence). The CDR3 DNA is TGCAGTGCTAGGACGGGGCTAGCGACAGATACGCAGTATTTT. It is translated as CSARTGLATDTQYF.

A word on this clonotype: The germline gene is not matched at one end of the junction; a read error may be the cause. The V and J genes are TRBV7-9 and TRBJ1-5; 7 nucleotides align to TRBD1. Germline assignment: CDR1 SEHNR and CDR2 FQNEAQ (reference sequence). The CDR3 spans 15 residues. The CDR3 DNA is TGTGCCAGCAGCACGGACAGGACTAGCAATCAGCCCAAGCATTTT. Amino acid sequence: CASSTDRTSNQPKHF.

The genes are TRBV4-1 and TRBJ2-7; D call uncertain. This CDR3 region has 13 residues. Deletions cut 1 base from V and 2 bases from J, with 6 bases between. Germline CDR1 is MGHRA and CDR2 is YSYEKL. This CDR3 reads CASSQAEAYEQYF. The CDR3 region has the DNA TGCGCCAGCAGCCAAGCTGAAGCCTACGAGCAGTACTTC.

This chain joins TRBV7-2 and TRBJ1-4; possibly TRBD1 for D (5 bases). The CDR3 contains 15 residues. Trimming cost V 1 base and J 7 bases, with 13 bases left between them. The germline V gene has CDR1 SGHTA and CDR2 FQGNSA. The CDR3 protein is CASSLGGNVGEKLFF. CDR3 bases: TGTGCCAGCAGCTTAGGGGGGAACGTGGGTGAAAAACTGTTTTTT.

This clonotype was counted between two and nine times. J is TRBJ1-5 and V is TRBV7-6; perhaps TRBD1 as D (5 bases). This CDR3 contains 15 residues. The V end lost 1 base, the J end lost 5 bases, and 12 bases lay between the germline ends. The germline gives CDR1 SGHVS, CDR2 FNYEAQ. The CDR3 here is CASSLEPGKDQPQHF. DNA of the CDR3: TGTGCCAGCAGCTTAGAGCCAGGGAAGGATCAGCCCCAGCATTTT.

V and J are TRBV21-1 and TRBJ2-3; TRBD2, the table's D call, was not compared with the DNA. TRBV21-1 is a recognized pseudogene. This CDR3 is 14 amino acids long. The CDR3: CASSNGGGGDTQYF. The CDR3 nucleotides are TGTGCCAGCAGCAACGGTGGGGGAGGAGATACGCAGTATTTT.

The rearrangement joins TRBV19 to TRBJ1-5; D gene unclear. The germline V gene encodes CDR1 LNHDA and CDR2 SQIVND (reference sequence). V was clipped by 7 bases and J by 4 bases, with 8 bases between them. The CDR3 totals 12 residues. DNA of the CDR3: TGTGCCAGTACCAATCTTAATCAGCCCCAGCATTTT. It translates to CASTNLNQPQHF.

J is TRBJ2-5 and V is TRBV15; the D call may be TRBD1 or TRBD2 (5 bases each). The germline V gene encodes CDR1 LNHNV and CDR2 YYDKDF (reference sequence). The V and J ends lost 0 bases and 3 bases respectively, with 8 bases between them. This CDR3 is 14 amino acids long. The DNA for the CDR3 is TGTGCCACCAGCAGAGATCAGGGAGAAGAGACCCAGTACTTC. It translates to CATSRDQGEETQYF.

The genes are TRBV3-1 and TRBJ2-3; 7 bases agree with TRBD2. Germline CDR1 reads LGHDT; CDR2 reads YNNKEL (reference sequence). The CDR3 loop spans 16 amino acids. V gave up 4 bases and J gave up 5 bases; unmatched junction bases: 12. CDR3 DNA: TGTGCCAGCAGCCTCCTGATGGCGGGGGATCAAGATACGCAGTATTTT. It is translated as CASSLLMAGDQDTQYF.

This clonotype was picked up a small number of times. The rearrangement joins TRBV12-3 or TRBV12-4 to TRBJ2-3, with TRBD1 matching 7 bases. The CDR3 loop spans 14 amino acids. Germline trimming cut 6 bases from V and 4 bases from J; bases unmatched to any gene: 7. CDR3: CASSPDRVSDTQYF. The DNA of the CDR3 is TGTGCCAGCAGCCCCGACAGGGTTTCAGATACGCAGTATTTT.